These T cell receptor beta chains were read from a single sample in a study of CD8+ T cells in alopecia areata. Only in-frame clones appear in the TCRdb table, and some are missing; sequencing was by immunoSEQ multiplex PCR. This table holds 100,000 or so clones, about 61% found once. Sequences were derived from CD8+ T cells sorted from blood, sampled between weeks 55 and 70, from a patient treated with tofacitinib. These receptors were taken from a human donor with alopecia areata. The CDR3 runs from the conserved cysteine through the conserved F or W. Each record gives: V gene, CDR3 protein.

V: TRBV21-1
CDR3: CASKTQGRGCQETQYF

V: TRBV5-1
CDR3: CASSPGGPYNERFF

V: TRBV28
CDR3: CASSPLEGAAGANVLTF

V: TRBV7-9
CDR3: CASSPPRGTTGQETQYF

V: TRBV5-1
CDR3: CASRVRDSSYNEQFF

V: TRBV30
CDR3: CAWDDMGQGMVEAFF

V: TRBV6-1
CDR3: CASSEAARWDYGYTF

V: TRBV13
CDR3: CASSERTGDHYGYTF

V: TRBV4-1
CDR3: CASSQKQVTSIPLHF

V: TRBV25-1
CDR3: CASSEDRFNQPQHF

V: TRBV6-5
CDR3: CASSPITGELFF

V: TRBV7-9
CDR3: CASSGTYANYGYTF

V: TRBV30
CDR3: CAWSVGRGANYGYTF

V: TRBV13
CDR3: CASSPWADTQYF

V: TRBV6-5
CDR3: CASSSPGPGVKEKLFF

V: TRBV7-9
CDR3: CASRAPGTGSYEQFF

V: TRBV7-9
CDR3: CASSSTTPRRKGGNEQFF

V: TRBV2
CDR3: CASSEEATGLPIYYGYTF